This TCR beta chain is from a study of blood T cell repertoires in COVID-19. For the study at large: The origin of the acute and convalescent COVID-19 samples was the United States, Italy and Spain. PBMCs, B-cell-depleted T cells, or T cells were the source of the cDNA or gDNA that made up the material.

In this sample, this clone turned up a few times. CDR3 length: 16 amino acids. Unmatched junction bases numbered 11, after V lost 5 bases and J lost 7 bases. CDR1 is SEHNR, CDR2 FQNEAQ, per germline (reference sequence). In the original workflow: The assay estimated nucleated cells by amplifying reference gene primers. Only in-frame clones appear in the TCRdb table, and some are missing; sequencing was by immunoSEQ multiplex PCR. That table furnishes V, J and clone size, whereas the DNA furnished D and trimming. The table lists 210,000 or so clones, 70% to 90% of them singletons. The source is a man aged 50 or older with acute or convalescent COVID-19. This chain joins TRBV7-9 and TRBJ1-6; 7 positions match TRBD1. Sequencing used peripheral blood. CDR3 sequence: CASSVQGTHLNSPLHF. CDR3 nucleotide sequence: TGTGCCAGCAGCGTACAGGGGACCCACCTAAATTCACCCCTCCACTTT.